The 20 T cell receptor beta chains below all came from one sample that was sequenced in a study of beta chain features in type 1 diabetes. Points from the study as a whole: There was a moderate but significant shortening of TCRB CDR3s in all four CD4+ subsets of Type 1 diabetes patients.

Antigens for these TCRs are unknown. Investigators reverse transcribed all isolated RNA, so they sequenced expressed TCRB transcripts. TCRdb's copy holds only in-frame clones and misses some; the assay was immunoSEQ multiplex PCR. There are a few hundred thousand clones in the sample; approximately 16% occur only once, and about 0.08% lies in the top ten. The material sequenced was naive CD4+ T cells from blood. These TCRs come from a man younger than 40 with type 1 diabetes.

The V call is TRBV13, the J call TRBJ2-3; tentatively, D is TRBD1 or TRBD2 (7 bases each). The CDR3 has 16 residues. CDR1 PRHDT and CDR2 FYEKMQ come from the germline V gene (reference sequence). With 5 bases removed from V and 2 bases from J, the gap between germline ends came to 17 bases. The CDR3 bases are TGTGCCAGCAGCCCTAGGGGGCTAGCGGACACAGATACGCAGTATTTT. This encodes CASSPRGLADTDTQYF.

CDR3 protein: CASSRTGNLMSYEQYF. DNA for the CDR3: TGTGCCAGCAGCCGGACAGGGAACCTAATGTCCTACGAGCAGTACTTC. The chain is built from TRBV14 and TRBJ2-7; TRBD1 aligns across 8 bases. The CDR3 spans 16 residues. CDR1 is SGHDN, CDR2 FVKESK, per germline. The junction had 9 bases not matched to a gene; V was cut back by 4 bases and J by 1 base.

This clone was picked up one time. The chain links TRBV28 to TRBJ2-7; the D is unclear. Germline CDR1 and CDR2: MDHEN and SYDVKM. The CDR3 has 12 amino acids. The V end was cut by 6 bases, the J end by 2 bases, with 8 bases between. The CDR3 loop is CASRIGTYEQYF. The CDR3 nucleotides read TGTGCCAGCAGGATCGGAACCTACGAGCAGTACTTC.

The chain employs TRBV7-9 and TRBJ2-2; TRBD2 aligns across 13 bases. With V trimmed by 3 bases and J by 4 bases, 8 bases remained unmatched. Germline lookup yields CDR1 SEHNR and CDR2 FQNEAQ (reference sequence). The CDR3 spans 18 residues. The CDR3 DNA follows: TGTGCCAGCAGCTTCGGACTAGCGGGAGTCGCCGTCACCGGGGAGCTGTTTTTT. This codes for CASSFGLAGVAVTGELFF.

This clone occurred a few times. This chain joins TRBV9 and TRBJ2-7; 12 positions match TRBD2. V lost 0 bases, J lost 9 bases, and 4 bases stayed unmatched. There are 14 residues in the CDR3. Germline loops: CDR1 SGDLS, CDR2 YYNGEE. CDR3 loop: CASSVETSGSGQYF. DNA for the CDR3: TGTGCCAGCAGCGTAGAGACTAGCGGGAGCGGGCAGTACTTC.

This clone was counted only a few times. The genes are TRBV29-1 and TRBJ1-2, with D possibly being TRBD1 (5 bases). The CDR3 consists of 12 residues. CDR1 SQVTM and CDR2 ANQGSEA come from the germline V gene. V lost 4 bases and J 11 bases, leaving 17 bases between the germline ends. The CDR3 loop reads CSVGRDSGGYTF. The DNA for the CDR3 is TGCAGCGTTGGTCGTGATTCCGGGGGTTACACCTTC.

The chain combines TRBV4-2 with TRBJ2-3, with 7 bases lining up with TRBD2. V gave up 0 bases and J gave up 9 bases; unmatched junction bases: 6. This CDR3 has 14 amino acids. The germline gives CDR1 LGHNA, CDR2 YNFKEQ. The CDR3 sequence is CASSQDEWRETQYF. The CDR3 DNA follows: TGTGCCAGCAGCCAAGATGAATGGCGGGAGACGCAGTATTTT.

The chain employs TRBV6-5 and TRBJ2-3; D ambiguous. The CDR3 is 13 residues long. V shed 5 bases and J shed 2 bases, with 8 bases lying between them. CDR1 and CDR2 from the germline V gene are MNHEY and SVGAGI. The CDR3 DNA reads TGTGCCAGCAGTCACCCGACCACAGATACGCAGTATTTT. Protein sequence: CASSHPTTDTQYF.

This clone occurred a few times. The chain joins TRBV7-2 to TRBJ2-2, with 13 positions matching TRBD2. V lost 11 bases, J lost 5 bases, and 8 bases stayed unmatched. The CDR3 has 15 amino acids. In germline, CDR1 is SGHTA, CDR2 FQGNSA. The CDR3 reads CAGAPGLAGTGELFF. The CDR3 coding sequence is TGTGCCGGAGCTCCGGGACTAGCGGGAACCGGGGAGCTGTTTTTT.

This clone was seen only a few times. This sequence joins TRBV25-1 and TRBJ1-4; 8 bases fit TRBD1. The J segment lost 7 bases and the V segment lost 6 bases, leaving 10 bases of the junction unmatched. The CDR3 has 15 residues. The germline CDR1 and CDR2 sequences are MGHDK and SYGVNS. CDR3 protein: CASSVGQGRGEKLFF. CDR3 in DNA: TGTGCCAGCAGCGTCGGACAGGGTCGCGGTGAAAAACTGTTTTTT.

This clone was detected a few times. The V gene is TRBV29-1, the J gene TRBJ2-7; D not certain. The length of the CDR3 is 12 residues. The germline V gene encodes CDR1 SQVTM and CDR2 ANQGSEA. Trimming took 4 bases from V and 1 from J, leaving 8 bases between them. The chain's CDR3 is CSVGPNSYEQYF. In nucleotides, the CDR3 is TGCAGCGTTGGACCGAATTCCTACGAGCAGTACTTC.

This clone was seen more than once but under ten times. The V and J genes are TRBV5-1 and TRBJ2-3; 11 bases map to TRBD2. The CDR3 contains 14 residues. With V trimmed by 4 bases and J by 4 bases, 2 bases remained unmatched. The germline CDR1 and CDR2 sequences are SGHRS and YFSETQ. CDR3 residues: CASSPTSGADTQYF. CDR3 DNA: TGCGCCAGCAGCCCGACTAGCGGGGCAGATACGCAGTATTTT.

The table lists this clone with a few counts. The chain joins TRBV18 to TRBJ2-5, with TRBD1 identical over 8 bases. The trim removed 2 bases at V and 4 bases at J, leaving 3 bases unmatched. There are 14 residues in the CDR3. Germline CDR1 KGHSH, CDR2 LQKENI. CDR3 sequence reads: CASSPGRGPETQYF. DNA for the CDR3: TGTGCCAGCTCACCAGGCAGGGGGCCAGAGACCCAGTACTTC.

This chain joins TRBV7-9 and TRBJ2-1; 10 bases map to TRBD2. The CDR3 sequence is 14 residues long. Trimming took 5 bases from V and 10 from J; bases not matched to a gene: 8. Germline V gene sequence: CDR1 SEHNR, CDR2 FQNEAQ (reference sequence). The CDR3 DNA is TGTGCCAGCAGCCCTAGGACTAGCGGATCCGAGCAGTTCTTC. It specifies CASSPRTSGSEQFF.

In this sample, this clone turned up a few times. The genes are TRBV7-9 and TRBJ2-7, with D perhaps TRBD1 or TRBD2 (6 bases each). The CDR3 runs 14 residues. V was clipped by 5 bases and J by 2 bases, with 13 bases between them. The V gene's germline CDR1 is SEHNR and CDR2 FQNEAQ (reference sequence). CDR3 sequence (DNA): TGTGCCAGCAGCCGGAGGGGGGAAACCTACGAGCAGTACTTC. It yields the protein CASSRRGETYEQYF.

The chain uses TRBV9 and TRBJ1-4; possible D gene TRBD1, 5 bases. Trimming shortened V by 1 base and J by 3 bases, and 10 bases separated the two germline ends. From germline, CDR1 is SGDLS and CDR2 YYNGEE. The CDR3 is 15 residues long. The CDR3 DNA is TGTGCCAGCAGCGTAATGGGGGAGTCTAATGAAAAACTGTTTTTT. Translating it yields CASSVMGESNEKLFF. The full variable domain, its missing parts supplied by reference TRBV9 and TRBJ1-4, is DSGVTQTPKHLITATGQRVTLRCSPRSGDLSVYWYQQSLDQGLQFLIQYYNGEERAKGNILERFSAQQFPDLHSELNLSSLELGDSALYFCASSVMGESNEKLFFGSGTQLSVL.

J is TRBJ2-3 and V is TRBV29-1, with 7 bases that match TRBD1. Germline values: CDR1 SQVTM, CDR2 ANQGSEA. This CDR3 has 14 residues. V dropped 2 bases and J dropped 1; count of bases not matched to a gene: 3. The CDR3 protein is CSVERQGGTDTQYF. Here the CDR3 DNA reads TGCAGCGTTGAAAGGCAGGGGGGCACAGATACGCAGTATTTT.

This clone was counted only a few times. The J gene is TRBJ2-5, the V gene TRBV6-5; D is perhaps TRBD2 (6 bases). CDR1 MNHEY and CDR2 SVGAGI come from the germline V gene. V was pared by 7 bases and J by 5 bases, with 17 bases between. The CDR3 totals 14 residues. CDR3 in DNA: TGTGCCAGCAAAGCGGGCTCGGCGGGTGAGACCCAGTACTTC. It codes for CASKAGSAGETQYF.

This clone was observed a handful of times. V is TRBV9 and J is TRBJ2-1, with D possibly matching TRBD2 (6 bases). The CDR3 contains 14 residues. Germline V gene sequence: CDR1 SGDLS, CDR2 YYNGEE. Trimming took off 4 bases at V and 0 bases at J, with 8 bases between the two ends. The CDR3: CASSLTSSYNEQFF. CDR3 coding DNA: TGTGCCAGCAGCCTGACTAGCTCCTACAATGAGCAGTTCTTC. The full variable domain, in which reference TRBV9 and TRBJ2-1 provide the parts outside the CDR3, is DSGVTQTPKHLITATGQRVTLRCSPRSGDLSVYWYQQSLDQGLQFLIQYYNGEERAKGNILERFSAQQFPDLHSELNLSSLELGDSALYFCASSLTSSYNEQFFGPGTRLTVL.

The rearrangement uses TRBV14 and TRBJ2-7; D is possibly TRBD1 (5 bases). The CDR3 extends over 14 amino acids. Germline V gene data show CDR1 as SGHDN and CDR2 as FVKESK. The germline V and J ends were trimmed by 4 bases and 5 bases, with 15 bases remaining between them. Here the CDR3 reads CASSRGQVTDEQYF. DNA for the CDR3: TGTGCCAGCAGCCGGGGCCAGGTGACGGACGAGCAGTACTTC.